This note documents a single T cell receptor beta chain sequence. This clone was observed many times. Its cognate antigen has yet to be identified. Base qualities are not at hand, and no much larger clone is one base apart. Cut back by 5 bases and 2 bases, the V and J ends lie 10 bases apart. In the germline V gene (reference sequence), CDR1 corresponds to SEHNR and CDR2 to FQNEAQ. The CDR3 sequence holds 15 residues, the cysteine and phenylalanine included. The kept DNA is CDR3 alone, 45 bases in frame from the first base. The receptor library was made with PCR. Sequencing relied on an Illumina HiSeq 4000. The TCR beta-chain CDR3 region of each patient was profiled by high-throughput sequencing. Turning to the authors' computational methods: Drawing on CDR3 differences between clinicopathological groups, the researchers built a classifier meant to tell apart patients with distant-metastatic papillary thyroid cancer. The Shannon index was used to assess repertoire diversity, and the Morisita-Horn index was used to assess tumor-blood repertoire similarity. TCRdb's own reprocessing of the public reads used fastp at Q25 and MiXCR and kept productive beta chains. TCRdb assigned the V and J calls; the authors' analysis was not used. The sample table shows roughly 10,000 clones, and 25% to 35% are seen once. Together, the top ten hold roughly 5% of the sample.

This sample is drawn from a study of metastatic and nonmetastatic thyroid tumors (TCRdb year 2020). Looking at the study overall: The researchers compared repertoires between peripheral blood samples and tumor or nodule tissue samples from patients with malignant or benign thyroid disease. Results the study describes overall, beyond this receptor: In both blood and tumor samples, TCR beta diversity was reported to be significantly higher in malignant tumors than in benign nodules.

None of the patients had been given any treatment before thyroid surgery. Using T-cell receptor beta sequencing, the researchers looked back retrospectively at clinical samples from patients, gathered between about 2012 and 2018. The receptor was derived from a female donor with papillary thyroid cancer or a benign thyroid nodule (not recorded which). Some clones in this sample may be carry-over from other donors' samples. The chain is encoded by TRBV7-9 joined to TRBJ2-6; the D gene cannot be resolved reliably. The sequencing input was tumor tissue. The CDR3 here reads CASSHTAPGANVLTF. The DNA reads TGTGCCAGCAGCCACACAGCGCCTGGGGCCAACGTCCTGACTTTC.